This T cell receptor beta chain appears in the sequencing data of a study of T-cell reconstitution after alpha-beta-depleted transplantation in children. Study-level points and caveats: About two months after transplant, alpha-beta T cells reportedly came from several hundred expanded graft clones. Day-60 TCRbeta diversity that was high in some patients was derived from surviving recipient T cells and thymic progenitors. By one year post-transplant, T-cell counts and diversity largely arose from T cells that were newly produced.

Using unique molecular identifiers, the investigators prepared the TCRbeta library. TCRdb analysed the PCR reads with MiXCR anew, one entry per CDR3 protein. The table shows approximately 500,000 distinct CDR3 sequences, with 10% to 13% occurring only once. This clonotype was counted many times. Its cognate antigen is unknown. The sample was PBMCs, taken before TCRalphabeta/CD19-depleted stem cell transplant. The TCR originated in a child aged 2-15 years with inherited bone marrow failure, due to receive a stem cell transplant.

The chain's CDR3 is CASSQDLGPYGYTF. CDR3 sequence (DNA): TGCGCCAGCAGCCAAGATCTAGGGCCCTATGGCTACACCTTC. V and J are TRBV4-3 and TRBJ1-2; D unresolved. Trimming stripped 0 bases from V and 4 bases from J, with 9 bases between. Germline V CDR1 and CDR2: LGHNA, YSLEER. The CDR3 loop spans 14 amino acids.